This TCR beta chain appears in the sequencing data of a study of human T cells and chemical hapten exposure. Study-level background: During the approximately 25-week study period, patients had diphenylcyclopropenone applied to the scalp every week. TCR yields per sample varied mostly from small pooled library volume differences.

TCRdb recomputed calls from the RACE reads with MiXCR, one row per CDR3 protein. The sample shows around 380,000 distinct CDR3 sequences, more than 4.5% of them seen only once. This clonotype was observed many times. Per the germline V gene, CDR1 is GTSNPN and CDR2 is SVGIG (reference sequence). V lost 4 bases, J lost 1 base, and 7 bases lay in between. The length of the CDR3 is 12 residues. Time point in this sample: patch test 1, 2 weeks after DPC sensitization. The treatment is: therapeutic diphenylcyclopropenone sensitization with weekly scalp DPC. The chain links TRBV30 to TRBJ2-5; D unclear. Material: whole blood, obtained in connection with sensitization to the hapten diphenylcyclopropenone (DPC). This TCR derives from a woman aged 50 to 65 with alopecia areata. Some clones in this sample may be carry-over from other donors' samples. CDR3 nucleotide sequence: TGTGCCTGGACCCCGGTCCAAGAGACCCAGTACTTC. Translation: CAWTPVQETQYF.